This T cell receptor beta chain came from a study of blood T cell repertoires in COVID-19. Study-level background: T cells, B-cell-depleted T cells, or PBMCs supplied cDNA or gDNA.

Sequenced by immunoSEQ multiplex PCR; TCRdb stores in-frame clones only, minus some. The sample comprises roughly 140,000 clones, approximately 79% of which are singletons, and around 7.1% rests with the top ten. CDR1 and CDR2 (germline): GTSNPN, SVGIG (reference sequence). The CDR3 has 13 amino acids. Trimming pared 2 bases from V and 4 bases from J, leaving 9 bases between. Clinical histories supplied by participants themselves formed the basis of cohort assignment. Sequenced input: PBMCs or T cells enriched from blood (not recorded which). The rearrangement links TRBV30 to TRBJ1-5; no clear D gene. The receptor comes from a man aged 50 or older who had recovered from COVID-19. This CDR3 reads CAWSPGENQPQHF. The DNA for the CDR3 is TGTGCCTGGAGTCCCGGGGAGAATCAGCCCCAGCATTTT.